This T cell receptor (beta chain) was captured by sequencing in a study of blood T cell repertoires in COVID-19. Study background: T cells, B-cell-depleted T cells, or PBMCs supplied cDNA or gDNA.

Authors' analysis steps: Estimation of nucleated cell counts relied on the amplification of reference gene primers. Clones were read by immunoSEQ multiplex PCR, and TCRdb kept only the in-frame ones, dropping some. That table gives V, J and clone size, and the DNA gave D and trimming. The repertoire has about 200,000 clones, around 90% of them found once; the top ten carry 0.62%. The CDR3 extends over 16 amino acids. V was clipped by 2 bases and J by 2 bases; unmatched bases: 8. Germline CDR1 reads MGHRA; CDR2 reads YSYEKL. The chain uses TRBV4-1 and TRBJ2-5; 7 positions agree with TRBD2. The sample taken for sequencing was peripheral blood. The receptor was isolated from a man aged 50 to 60 with acute or convalescent COVID-19. The CDR3 region is CASSQRASGGQETQYF. CDR3 DNA sequence: TGCGCCAGCAGCCAACGGGCTAGCGGAGGGCAAGAGACCCAGTACTTC.